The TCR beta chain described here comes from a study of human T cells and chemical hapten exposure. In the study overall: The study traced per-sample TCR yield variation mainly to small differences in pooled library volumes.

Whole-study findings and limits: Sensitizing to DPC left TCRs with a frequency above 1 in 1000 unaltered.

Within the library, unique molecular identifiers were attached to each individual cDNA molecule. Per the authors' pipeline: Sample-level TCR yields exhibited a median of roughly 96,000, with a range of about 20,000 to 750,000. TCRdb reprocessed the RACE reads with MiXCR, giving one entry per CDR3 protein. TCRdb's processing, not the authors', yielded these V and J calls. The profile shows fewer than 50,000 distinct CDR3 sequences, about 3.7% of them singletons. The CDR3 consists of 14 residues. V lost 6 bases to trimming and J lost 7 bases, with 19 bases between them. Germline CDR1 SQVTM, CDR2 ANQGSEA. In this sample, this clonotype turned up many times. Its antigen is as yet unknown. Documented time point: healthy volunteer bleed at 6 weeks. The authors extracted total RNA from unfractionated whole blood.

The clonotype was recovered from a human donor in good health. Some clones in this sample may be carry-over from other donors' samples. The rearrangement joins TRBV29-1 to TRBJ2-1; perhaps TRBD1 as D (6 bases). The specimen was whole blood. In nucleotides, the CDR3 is TGCAGCGTGCAGGGGACGAGCAATCGGAATGAGCAGTTCTTC. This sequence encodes CSVQGTSNRNEQFF.